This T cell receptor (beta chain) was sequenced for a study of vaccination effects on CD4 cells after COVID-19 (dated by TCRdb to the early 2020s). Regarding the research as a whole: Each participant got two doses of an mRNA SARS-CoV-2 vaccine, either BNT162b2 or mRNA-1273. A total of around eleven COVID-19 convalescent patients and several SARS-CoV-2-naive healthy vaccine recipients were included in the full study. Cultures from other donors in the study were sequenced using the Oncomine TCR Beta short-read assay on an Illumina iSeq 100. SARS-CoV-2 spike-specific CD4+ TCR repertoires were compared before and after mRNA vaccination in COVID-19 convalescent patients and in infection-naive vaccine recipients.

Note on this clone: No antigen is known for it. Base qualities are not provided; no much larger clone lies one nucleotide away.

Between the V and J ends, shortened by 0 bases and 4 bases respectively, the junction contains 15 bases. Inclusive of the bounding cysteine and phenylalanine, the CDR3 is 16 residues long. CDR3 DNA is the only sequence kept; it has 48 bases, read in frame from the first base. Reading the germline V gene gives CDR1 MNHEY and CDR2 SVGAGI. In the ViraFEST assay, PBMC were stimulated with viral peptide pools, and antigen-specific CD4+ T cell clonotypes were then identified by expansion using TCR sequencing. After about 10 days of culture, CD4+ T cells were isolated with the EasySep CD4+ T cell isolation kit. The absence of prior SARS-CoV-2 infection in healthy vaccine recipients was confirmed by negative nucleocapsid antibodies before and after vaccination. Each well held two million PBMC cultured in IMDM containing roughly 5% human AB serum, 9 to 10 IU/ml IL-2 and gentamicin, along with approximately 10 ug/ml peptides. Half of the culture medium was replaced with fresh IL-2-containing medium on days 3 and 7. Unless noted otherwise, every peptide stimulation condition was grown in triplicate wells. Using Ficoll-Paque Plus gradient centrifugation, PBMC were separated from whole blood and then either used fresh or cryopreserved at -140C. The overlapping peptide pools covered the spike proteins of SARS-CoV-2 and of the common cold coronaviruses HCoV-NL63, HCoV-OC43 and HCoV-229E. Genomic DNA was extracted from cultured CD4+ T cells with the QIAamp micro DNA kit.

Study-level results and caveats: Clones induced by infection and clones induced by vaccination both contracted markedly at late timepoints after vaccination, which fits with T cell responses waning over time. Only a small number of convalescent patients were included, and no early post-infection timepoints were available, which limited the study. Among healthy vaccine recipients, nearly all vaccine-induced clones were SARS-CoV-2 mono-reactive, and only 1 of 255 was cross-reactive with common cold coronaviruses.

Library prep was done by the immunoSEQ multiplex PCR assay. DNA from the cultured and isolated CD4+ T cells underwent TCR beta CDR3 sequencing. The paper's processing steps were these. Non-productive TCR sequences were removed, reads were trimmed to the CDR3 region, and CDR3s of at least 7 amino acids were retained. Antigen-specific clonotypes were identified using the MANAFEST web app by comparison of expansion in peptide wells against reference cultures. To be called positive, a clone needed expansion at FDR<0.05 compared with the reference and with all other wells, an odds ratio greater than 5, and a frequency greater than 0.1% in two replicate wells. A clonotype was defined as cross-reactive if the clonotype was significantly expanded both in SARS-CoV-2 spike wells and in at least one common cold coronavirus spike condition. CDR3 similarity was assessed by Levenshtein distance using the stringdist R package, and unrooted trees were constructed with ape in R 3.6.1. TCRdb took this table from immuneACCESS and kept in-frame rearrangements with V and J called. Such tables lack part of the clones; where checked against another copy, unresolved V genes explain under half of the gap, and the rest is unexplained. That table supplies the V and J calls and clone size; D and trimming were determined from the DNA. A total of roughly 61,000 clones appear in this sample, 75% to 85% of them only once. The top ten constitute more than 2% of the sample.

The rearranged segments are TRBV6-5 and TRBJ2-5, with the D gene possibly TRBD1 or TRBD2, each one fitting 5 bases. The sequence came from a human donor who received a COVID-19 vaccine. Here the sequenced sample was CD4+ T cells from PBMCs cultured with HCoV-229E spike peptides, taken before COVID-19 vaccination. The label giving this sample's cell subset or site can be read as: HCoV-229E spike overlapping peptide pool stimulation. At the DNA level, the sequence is TGTGCCAGCAGTTACTCGAATTTCGGGGCCCGAGAGACCCAGTACTTC. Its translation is CASSYSNFGARETQYF.